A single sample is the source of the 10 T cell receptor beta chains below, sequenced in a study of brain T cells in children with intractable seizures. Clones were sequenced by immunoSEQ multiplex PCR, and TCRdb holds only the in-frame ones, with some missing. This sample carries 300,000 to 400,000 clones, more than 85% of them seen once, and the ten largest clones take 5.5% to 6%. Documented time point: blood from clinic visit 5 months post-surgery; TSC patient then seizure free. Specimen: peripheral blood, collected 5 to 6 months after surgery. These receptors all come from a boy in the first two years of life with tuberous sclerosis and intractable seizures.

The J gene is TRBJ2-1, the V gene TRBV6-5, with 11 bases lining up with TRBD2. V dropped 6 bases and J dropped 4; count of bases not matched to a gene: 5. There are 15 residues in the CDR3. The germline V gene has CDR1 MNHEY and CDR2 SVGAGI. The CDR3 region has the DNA TGTGCCAGCAGGTCCGGGACTAGCGGTTACAATGAGCAGTTCTTC. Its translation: CASRSGTSGYNEQFF.

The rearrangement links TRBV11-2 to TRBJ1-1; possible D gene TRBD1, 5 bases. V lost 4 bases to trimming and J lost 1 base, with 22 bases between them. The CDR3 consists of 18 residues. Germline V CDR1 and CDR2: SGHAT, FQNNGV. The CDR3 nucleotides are TGTGCCAGCAGCTCAAGAGGGGTAGCAATCAGAAGGAACACTGAAGCTTTCTTT. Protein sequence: CASSSRGVAIRRNTEAFF.

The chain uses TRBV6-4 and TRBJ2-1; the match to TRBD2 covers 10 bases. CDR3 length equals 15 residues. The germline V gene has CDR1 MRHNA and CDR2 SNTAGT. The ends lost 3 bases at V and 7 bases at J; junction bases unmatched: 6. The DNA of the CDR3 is TGTGCCAGCAGTGAACTAGCGGGGTCGGCGAATGAGCAGTTCTTC. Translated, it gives CASSELAGSANEQFF.

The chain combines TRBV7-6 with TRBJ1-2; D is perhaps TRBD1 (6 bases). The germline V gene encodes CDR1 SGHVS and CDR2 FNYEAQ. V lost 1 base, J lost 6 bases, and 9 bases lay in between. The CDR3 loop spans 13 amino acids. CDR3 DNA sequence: TGTGCCAGCAGCTTAGAAAGGGGGGATGGCTACACCTTC. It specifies CASSLERGDGYTF.

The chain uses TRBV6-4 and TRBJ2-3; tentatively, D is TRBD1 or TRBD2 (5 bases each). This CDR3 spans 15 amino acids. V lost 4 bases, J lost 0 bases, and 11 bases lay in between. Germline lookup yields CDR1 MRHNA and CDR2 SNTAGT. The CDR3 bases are TGTGCCAGCAGTGTCAGAGGGGCTAGCACAGATACGCAGTATTTT. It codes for CASSVRGASTDTQYF.

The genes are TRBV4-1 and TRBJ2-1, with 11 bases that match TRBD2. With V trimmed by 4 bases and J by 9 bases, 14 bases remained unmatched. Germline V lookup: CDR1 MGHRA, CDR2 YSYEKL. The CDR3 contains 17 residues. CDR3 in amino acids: CASSPNSFTSGSTEQFF. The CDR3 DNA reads TGCGCCAGCAGCCCAAATTCTTTCACTAGCGGGAGTACTGAGCAGTTCTTC.

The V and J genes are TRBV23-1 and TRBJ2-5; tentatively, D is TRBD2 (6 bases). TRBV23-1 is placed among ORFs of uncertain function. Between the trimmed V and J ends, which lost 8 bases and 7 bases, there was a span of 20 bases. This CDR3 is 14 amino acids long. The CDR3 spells CASGLGGESGTQYF. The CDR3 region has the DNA TGCGCCAGCGGACTTGGCGGGGAATCGGGGACCCAGTACTTC.

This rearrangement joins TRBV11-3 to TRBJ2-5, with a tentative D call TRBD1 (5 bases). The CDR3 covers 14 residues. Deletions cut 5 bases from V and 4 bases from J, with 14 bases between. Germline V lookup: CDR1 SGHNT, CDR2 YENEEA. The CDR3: CASSPHRTRETQYF. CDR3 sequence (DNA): TGTGCCAGCAGCCCTCATCGGACACGAGAGACCCAGTACTTC.

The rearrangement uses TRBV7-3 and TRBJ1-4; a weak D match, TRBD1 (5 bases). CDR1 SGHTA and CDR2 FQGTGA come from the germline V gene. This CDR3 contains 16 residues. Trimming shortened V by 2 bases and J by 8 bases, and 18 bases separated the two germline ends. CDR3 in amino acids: CASSLGVGRAGEKLFF. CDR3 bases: TGTGCCAGCAGCTTAGGTGTGGGCAGGGCGGGAGAAAAACTGTTTTTT.

The CDR3 DNA is TGCGCCAGCAGCTTGCGACTGGCGGGGGACGGGGACGAGCAGTACTTC. Translation gives CASSLRLAGDGDEQYF. The chain uses TRBV5-1 and TRBJ2-7; 7 bases line up with TRBD2. V lost 1 base, J lost 5 bases, and 12 bases stayed unmatched. Germline V lookup: CDR1 SGHRS, CDR2 YFSETQ. This CDR3 is built from 16 residues.